Included here is one T cell receptor beta chain sequence, with context. The source of the sample is a study of OX40 agonist ivuxolimab in advanced cancers. Profiled with immunoSEQ multiplex PCR; TCRdb holds only in-frame clones, not every one. Counted here are roughly 80,000 clones, 85% occurring once; the ten biggest clones make up roughly 0.62%. The specimen was CD4+ or CD8+ T cells sorted from blood, collected in a trial of the OX40 agonist ivuxolimab. The sequence came from an adult with an advanced solid tumor such as melanoma, head and neck, liver or kidney cancer.

CDR3 loop: CAITDRGLSTGELFF. CDR3 coding DNA: TGTGCCATCACCGACCGGGGGCTGAGCACCGGGGAGCTGTTTTTT. The rearrangement links TRBV10-3 to TRBJ2-2; D tentatively reads TRBD1 or TRBD2 (6 bases each). Trimming left V 7 bases short and J 4 bases short, with 16 bases between. The germline CDR1 and CDR2 sequences are ENHRY and SYGVKD. The CDR3 totals 15 residues.